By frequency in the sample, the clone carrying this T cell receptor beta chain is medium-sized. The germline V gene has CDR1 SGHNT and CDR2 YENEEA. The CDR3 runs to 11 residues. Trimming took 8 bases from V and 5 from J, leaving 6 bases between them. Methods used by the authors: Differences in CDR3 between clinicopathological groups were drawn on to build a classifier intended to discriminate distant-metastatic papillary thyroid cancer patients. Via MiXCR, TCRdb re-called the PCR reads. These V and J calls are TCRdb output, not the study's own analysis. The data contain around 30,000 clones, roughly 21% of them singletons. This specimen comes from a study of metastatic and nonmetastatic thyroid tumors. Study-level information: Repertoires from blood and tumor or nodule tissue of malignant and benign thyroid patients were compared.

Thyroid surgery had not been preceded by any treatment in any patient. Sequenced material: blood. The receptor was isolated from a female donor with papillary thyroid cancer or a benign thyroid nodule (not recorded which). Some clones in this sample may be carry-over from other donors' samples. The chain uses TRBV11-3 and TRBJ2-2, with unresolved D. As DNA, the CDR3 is TGTGCCAGCGGGGTAACCGGGGAGCTGTTTTTT. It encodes CASGVTGELFF.